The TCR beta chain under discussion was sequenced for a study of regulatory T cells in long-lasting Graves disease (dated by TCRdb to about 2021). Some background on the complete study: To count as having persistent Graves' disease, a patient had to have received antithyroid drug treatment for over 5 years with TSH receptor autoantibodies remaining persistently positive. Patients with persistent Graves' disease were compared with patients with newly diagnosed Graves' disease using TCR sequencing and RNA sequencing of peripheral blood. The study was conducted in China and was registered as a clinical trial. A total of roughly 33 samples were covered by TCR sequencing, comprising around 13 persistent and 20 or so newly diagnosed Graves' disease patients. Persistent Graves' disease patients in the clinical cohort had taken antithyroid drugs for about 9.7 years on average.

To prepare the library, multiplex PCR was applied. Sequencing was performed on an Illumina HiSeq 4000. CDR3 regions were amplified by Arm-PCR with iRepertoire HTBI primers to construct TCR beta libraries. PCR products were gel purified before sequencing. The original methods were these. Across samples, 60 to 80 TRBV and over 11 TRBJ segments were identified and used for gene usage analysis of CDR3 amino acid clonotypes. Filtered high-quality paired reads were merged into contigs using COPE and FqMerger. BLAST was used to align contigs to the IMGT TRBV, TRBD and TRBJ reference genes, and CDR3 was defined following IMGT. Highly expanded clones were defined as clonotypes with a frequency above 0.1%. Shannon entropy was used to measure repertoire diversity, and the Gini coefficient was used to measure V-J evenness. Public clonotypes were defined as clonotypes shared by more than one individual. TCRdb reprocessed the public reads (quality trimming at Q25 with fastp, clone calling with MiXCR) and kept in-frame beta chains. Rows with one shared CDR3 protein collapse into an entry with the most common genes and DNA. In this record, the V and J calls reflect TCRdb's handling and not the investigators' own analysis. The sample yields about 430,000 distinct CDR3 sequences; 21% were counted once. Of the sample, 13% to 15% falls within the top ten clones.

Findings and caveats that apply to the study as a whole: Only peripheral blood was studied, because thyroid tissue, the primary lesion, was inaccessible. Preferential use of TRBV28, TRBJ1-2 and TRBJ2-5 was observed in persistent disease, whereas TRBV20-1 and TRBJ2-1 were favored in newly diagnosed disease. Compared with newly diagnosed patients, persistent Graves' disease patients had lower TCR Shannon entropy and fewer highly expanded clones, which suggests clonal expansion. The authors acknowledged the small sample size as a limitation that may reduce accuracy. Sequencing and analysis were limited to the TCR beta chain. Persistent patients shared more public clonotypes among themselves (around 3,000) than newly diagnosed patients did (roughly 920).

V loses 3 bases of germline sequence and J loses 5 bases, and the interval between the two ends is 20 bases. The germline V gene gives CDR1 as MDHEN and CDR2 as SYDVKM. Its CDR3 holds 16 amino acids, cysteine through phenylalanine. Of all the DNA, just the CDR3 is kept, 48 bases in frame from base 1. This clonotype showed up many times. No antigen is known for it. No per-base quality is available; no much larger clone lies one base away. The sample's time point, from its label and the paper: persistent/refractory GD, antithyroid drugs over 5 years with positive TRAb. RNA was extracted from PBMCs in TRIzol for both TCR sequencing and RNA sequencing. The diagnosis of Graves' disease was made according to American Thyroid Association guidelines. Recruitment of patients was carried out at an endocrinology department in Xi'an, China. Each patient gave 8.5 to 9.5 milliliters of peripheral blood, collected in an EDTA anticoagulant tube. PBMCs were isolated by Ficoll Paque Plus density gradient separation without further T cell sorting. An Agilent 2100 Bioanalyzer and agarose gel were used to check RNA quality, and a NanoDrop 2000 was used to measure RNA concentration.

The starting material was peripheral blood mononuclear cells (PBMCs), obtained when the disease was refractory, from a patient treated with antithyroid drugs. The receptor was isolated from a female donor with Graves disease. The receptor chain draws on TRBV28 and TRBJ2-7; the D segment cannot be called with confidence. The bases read TGTGCCAGCAGTTTTTTGTTCGGCGTATCGGTTAACGAGCAGTACTTC. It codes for CASSFLFGVSVNEQYF.